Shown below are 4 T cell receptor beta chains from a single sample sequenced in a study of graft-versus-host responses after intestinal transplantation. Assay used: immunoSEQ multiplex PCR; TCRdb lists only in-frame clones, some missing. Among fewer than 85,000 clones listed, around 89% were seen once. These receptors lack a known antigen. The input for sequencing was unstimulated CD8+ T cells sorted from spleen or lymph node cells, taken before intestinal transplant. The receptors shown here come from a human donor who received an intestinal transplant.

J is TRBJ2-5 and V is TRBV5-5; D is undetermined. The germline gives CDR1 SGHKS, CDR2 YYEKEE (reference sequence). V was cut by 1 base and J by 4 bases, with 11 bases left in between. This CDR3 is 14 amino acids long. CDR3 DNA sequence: TGTGCCAGCAGCTTGCTAGTATTTGCAGAGACCCAGTACTTC. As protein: CASSLLVFAETQYF.

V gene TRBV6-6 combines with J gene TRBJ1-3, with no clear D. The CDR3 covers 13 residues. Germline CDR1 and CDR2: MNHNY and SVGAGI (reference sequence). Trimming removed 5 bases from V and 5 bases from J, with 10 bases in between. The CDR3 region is CASSRLDRNTIYF. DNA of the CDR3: TGTGCCAGCAGTAGGCTCGACAGAAACACCATATATTTT.

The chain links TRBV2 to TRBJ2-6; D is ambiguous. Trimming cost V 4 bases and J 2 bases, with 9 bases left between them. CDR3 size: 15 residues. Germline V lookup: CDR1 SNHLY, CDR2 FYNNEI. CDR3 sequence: CASSVWQAGANVLTF. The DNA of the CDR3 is TGTGCCAGCAGTGTTTGGCAGGCTGGGGCCAACGTCCTGACTTTC.

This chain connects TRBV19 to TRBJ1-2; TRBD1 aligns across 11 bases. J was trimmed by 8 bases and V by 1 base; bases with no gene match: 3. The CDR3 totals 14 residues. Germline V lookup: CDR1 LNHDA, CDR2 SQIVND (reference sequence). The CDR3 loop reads CASSIARTGGGYTF. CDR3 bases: TGTGCCAGTAGTATAGCTCGGACAGGGGGCGGCTACACCTTC.